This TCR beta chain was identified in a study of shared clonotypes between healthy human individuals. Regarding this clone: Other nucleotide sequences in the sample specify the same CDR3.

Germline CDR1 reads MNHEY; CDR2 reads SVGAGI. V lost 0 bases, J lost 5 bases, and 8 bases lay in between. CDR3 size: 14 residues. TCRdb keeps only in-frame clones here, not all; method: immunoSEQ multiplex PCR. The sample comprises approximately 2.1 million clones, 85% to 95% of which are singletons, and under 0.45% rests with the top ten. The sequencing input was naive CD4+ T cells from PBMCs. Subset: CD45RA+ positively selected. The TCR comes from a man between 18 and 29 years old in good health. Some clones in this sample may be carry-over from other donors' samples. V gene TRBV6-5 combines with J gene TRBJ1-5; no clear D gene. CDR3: CASSYSLRDQPQHF. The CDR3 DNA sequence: TGTGCCAGCAGTTACTCCTTGCGGGATCAGCCCCAGCATTTT.